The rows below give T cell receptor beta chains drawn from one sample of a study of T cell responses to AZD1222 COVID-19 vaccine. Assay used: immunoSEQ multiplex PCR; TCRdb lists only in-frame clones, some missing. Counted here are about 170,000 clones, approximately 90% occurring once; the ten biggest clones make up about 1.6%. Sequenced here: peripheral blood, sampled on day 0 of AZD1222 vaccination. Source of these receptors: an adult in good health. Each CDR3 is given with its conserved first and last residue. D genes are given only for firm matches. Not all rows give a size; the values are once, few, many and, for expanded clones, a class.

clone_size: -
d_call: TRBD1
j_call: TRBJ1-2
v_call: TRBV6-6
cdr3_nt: TGTGCCAGCAGACCGGGACAGCTCTATGGCTACACCTTC
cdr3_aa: CASRPGQLYGYTF

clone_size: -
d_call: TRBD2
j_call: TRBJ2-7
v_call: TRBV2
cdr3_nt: TGTGCCAGCAGTCGGACTAGCTCCGTCTACGAGCAGTACTTC
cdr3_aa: CASSRTSSVYEQYF

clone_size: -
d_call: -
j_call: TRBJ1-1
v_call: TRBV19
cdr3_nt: TGTGCCAGTAGTATTGATGAAGGCATGAACACTGAAGCTTTCTTT
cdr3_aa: CASSIDEGMNTEAFF

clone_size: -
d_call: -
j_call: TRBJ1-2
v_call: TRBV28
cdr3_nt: TGTGCCAGCAGTTTAGGGGGGTATGGCTACACCTTC
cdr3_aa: CASSLGGYGYTF

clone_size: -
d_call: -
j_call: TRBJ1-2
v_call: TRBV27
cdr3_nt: TGTGCCAGCAGTCCCCTGGGAGGGGCTTGGGGCTACACCTTC
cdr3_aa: CASSPLGGAWGYTF

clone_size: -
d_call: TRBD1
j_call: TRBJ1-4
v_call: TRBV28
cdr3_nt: TGTGCCAGCAGTTTATCGGGACAGGGGAATGAAAAACTGTTTTTT
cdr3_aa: CASSLSGQGNEKLFF

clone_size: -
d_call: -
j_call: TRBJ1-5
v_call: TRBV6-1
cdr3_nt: TGTGCCAGCAGTGAAGTAGATTGGAGCAATCAGCCCCAGCATTTT
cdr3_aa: CASSEVDWSNQPQHF

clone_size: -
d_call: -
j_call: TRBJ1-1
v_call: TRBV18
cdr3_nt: TGTGCCAGCTCACTCAGCCAGAACACTGAAGCTTTCTTT
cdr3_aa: CASSLSQNTEAFF

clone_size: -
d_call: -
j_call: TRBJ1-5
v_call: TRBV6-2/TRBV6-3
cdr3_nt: TGTGCCAGCAGCCCTTTAACGGGGCGTCAGCCCCAGCATTTT
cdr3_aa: CASSPLTGRQPQHF

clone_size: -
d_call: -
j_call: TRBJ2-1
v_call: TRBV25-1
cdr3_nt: TGTGCCAGCAACGCAGGGTCTCCGTCCAGTGAGCAGTTCTTC
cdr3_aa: CASNAGSPSSEQFF

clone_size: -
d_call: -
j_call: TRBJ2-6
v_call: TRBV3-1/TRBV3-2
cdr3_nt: TGTGCCAGCAGCCAAGAAAGTGGGGCAACTGGGGCCAACGTCCTGACTTTC
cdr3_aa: CASSQESGATGANVLTF

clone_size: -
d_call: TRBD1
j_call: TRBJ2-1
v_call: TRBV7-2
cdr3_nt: TGTGCCAGCAGCCCCGTAGGGACAGGAATTTACAATGAGCAGTTCTTC
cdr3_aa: CASSPVGTGIYNEQFF

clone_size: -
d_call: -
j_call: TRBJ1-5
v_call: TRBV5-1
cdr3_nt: TGCGCCAGCAGCTTAACAGGCCCCAATCAGCCCCAGCATTTT
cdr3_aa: CASSLTGPNQPQHF

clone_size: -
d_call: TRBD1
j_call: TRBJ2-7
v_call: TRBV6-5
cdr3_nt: TGTGCCAGCAGTTACTCGTGGACAGGGGCCACCTACGAGCAGTACTTC
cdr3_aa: CASSYSWTGATYEQYF

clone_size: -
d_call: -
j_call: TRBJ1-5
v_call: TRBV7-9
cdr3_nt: TGTGCCAGCAGCATAGATAGCAATCAGCCCCAGCATTTT
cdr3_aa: CASSIDSNQPQHF

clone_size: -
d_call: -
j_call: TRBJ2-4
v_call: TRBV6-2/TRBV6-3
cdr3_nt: TGTGCCAGCAGTTACTCGACCCGGACGGGAGCCAAAAACATTCAGTACTTC
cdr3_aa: CASSYSTRTGAKNIQYF

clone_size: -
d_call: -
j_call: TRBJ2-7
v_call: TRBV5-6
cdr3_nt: TGTGCCAGCAGCTATGGTCCCAGACACTACGAGCAGTACTTC
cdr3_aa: CASSYGPRHYEQYF

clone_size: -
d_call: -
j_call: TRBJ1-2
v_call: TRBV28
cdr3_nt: TGTGCCAGCAGTCTCGTTTCGGGGGTTGAGGATGGCTACACCTTC
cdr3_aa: CASSLVSGVEDGYTF

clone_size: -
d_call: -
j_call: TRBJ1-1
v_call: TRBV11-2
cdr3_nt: TGTGCCAGCAGCTTAGATCGGGGGACTGAAGCTTTCTTT
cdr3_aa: CASSLDRGTEAFF

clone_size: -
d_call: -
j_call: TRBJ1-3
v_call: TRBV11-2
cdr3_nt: TGTGCCAGCAGCGTAGACCGACTCTCTGGAAACACCATATATTTT
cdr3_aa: CASSVDRLSGNTIYF

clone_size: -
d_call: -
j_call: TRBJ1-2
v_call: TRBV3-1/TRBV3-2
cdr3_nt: TGTGCCAGCAGCCAAGATTTCGGGGGCTATGGCGGCTACACCTTC
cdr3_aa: CASSQDFGGYGGYTF

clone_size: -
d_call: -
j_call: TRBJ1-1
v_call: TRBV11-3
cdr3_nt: TGTGCCAGCAGCTTAGATAGGGACACTGAAGCTTTCTTT
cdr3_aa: CASSLDRDTEAFF

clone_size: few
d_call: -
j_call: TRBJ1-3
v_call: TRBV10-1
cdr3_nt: TGCGCCAGCAGTGAGTCCTATCCTCCTGGAAACACCATATATTTT
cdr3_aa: CASSESYPPGNTIYF

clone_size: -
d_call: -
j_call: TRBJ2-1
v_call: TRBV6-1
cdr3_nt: TGTGCCAGCAGTGACGGTGGGGCAACCTACAATGAGCAGTTCTTC
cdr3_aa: CASSDGGATYNEQFF

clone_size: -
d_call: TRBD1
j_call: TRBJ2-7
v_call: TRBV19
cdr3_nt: TGTGCCAGTAGTCTCAGGACAGGGAAGGACGAGCAGTACTTC
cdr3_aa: CASSLRTGKDEQYF

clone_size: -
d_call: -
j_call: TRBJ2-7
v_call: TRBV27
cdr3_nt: TGTGCCAGCAGTCCCGCCTTGGACAGCCTAAGCTCCTACGAGCAGTACTTC
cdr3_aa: CASSPALDSLSSYEQYF

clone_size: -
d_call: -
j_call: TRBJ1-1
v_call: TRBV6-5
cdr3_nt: TGTGCCAGCAGTTACTCGAATAGGGTGACTACTGAAGCTTTCTTT
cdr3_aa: CASSYSNRVTTEAFF

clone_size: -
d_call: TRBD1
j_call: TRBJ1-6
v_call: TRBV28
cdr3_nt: TGTGCCAGCAGTTTCCCTCCGACAGGGATTTCGGATAATTCACCCCTCCACTTT
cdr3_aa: CASSFPPTGISDNSPLHF

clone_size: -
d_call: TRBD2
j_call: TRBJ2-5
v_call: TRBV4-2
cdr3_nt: TGTGCCAGCAGCCAGTTCCCTAGCGGGGGACAAGAGACCCAGTACTTC
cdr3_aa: CASSQFPSGGQETQYF

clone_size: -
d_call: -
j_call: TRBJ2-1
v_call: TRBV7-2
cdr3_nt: TGTGCCAGCAGCTTAATGACAGGGAGGAATGAGCAGTTCTTC
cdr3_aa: CASSLMTGRNEQFF

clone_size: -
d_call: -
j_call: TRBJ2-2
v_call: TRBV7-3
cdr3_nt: TGTGCCAGCAGCCCCAAAAACACCGGGGAGCTGTTTTTT
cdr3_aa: CASSPKNTGELFF